The clone carrying this T cell receptor (beta chain) was detected only a few times. The target antigen is unknown. The donors comprised healthy bone marrow donors. CDR3 length: 15 amino acids. With V trimmed by 7 bases and J by 7 bases, 10 bases remained unmatched. The germline gives CDR1 MNHEY, CDR2 SVGAGI. 13 Jbeta primers and 60 Vbeta primers were used for the PCR. This table comes from immunoSEQ multiplex PCR, and its TCRdb copy is limited to in-frame clones, with some not included. The table has 90,000 to 130,000 clones, around 80% seen once; the top ten hold over 2.5%. The data were taken from a study of cytomegalovirus exposure and HLA in healthy donors. Findings and caveats of the study: An analysis that came later showed most CMV-associated TCR beta chains appearing HLA-restricted. From TCR beta sequences, most subjects' HLA-A and HLA-B alleles were reportedly predicted accurately. Researchers reported in a later analysis that a missense DCLRE1C variant was tied to TCR beta V- and J-gene trimming.

The clonotype originates from an older woman in good health and CMV-seropositive. The rearrangement uses TRBV6-5 and TRBJ2-1; 10 bases are a match to TRBD2. Sequencing was carried out using PBMCs. This CDR3 reads CASTPTSGPHNEQFF. The DNA of the CDR3 is TGTGCCAGCACTCCGACTAGCGGGCCTCATAATGAGCAGTTCTTC.